This entry concerns a single T cell receptor beta chain. What it binds is not known. Use of 60 Vbeta and 13 Jbeta primers characterized the PCR. Clones were sequenced by immunoSEQ multiplex PCR, and TCRdb holds only the in-frame ones, with some missing. The sample consists of 150,000 to 200,000 clones, over 70% of them appearing once. The CDR3 totals 14 residues. Trimming removed 6 bases from V and 2 bases from J, with 13 bases in between. CDR1 and CDR2 from the germline V gene are MNHNS and SASEGT. This specimen comes from a study of cytomegalovirus exposure and HLA in healthy donors. Study-wide context: Previous work identified roughly 120 million unique TCR beta sequences from about 179 million T cells. Falling in the Caucasian-associated ancestry cluster were about 82% of under 450 genotyped donors. Study results and caveats: Accurate prediction of most subjects' HLA-A and HLA-B alleles from TCR beta sequences was reported.

Likely unrecorded immune exposures existed in these nominally healthy donors. This clonotype originated in a woman in her forties in good health and CMV-seronegative. The V gene is TRBV6-1, the J gene TRBJ1-1; weak D call: TRBD1 (5 bases). The specimen was PBMCs. DNA for the CDR3: TGTGCCAGCAGACAGGCGAGGTTAAACACTGAAGCTTTCTTT. This sequence encodes CASRQARLNTEAFF.